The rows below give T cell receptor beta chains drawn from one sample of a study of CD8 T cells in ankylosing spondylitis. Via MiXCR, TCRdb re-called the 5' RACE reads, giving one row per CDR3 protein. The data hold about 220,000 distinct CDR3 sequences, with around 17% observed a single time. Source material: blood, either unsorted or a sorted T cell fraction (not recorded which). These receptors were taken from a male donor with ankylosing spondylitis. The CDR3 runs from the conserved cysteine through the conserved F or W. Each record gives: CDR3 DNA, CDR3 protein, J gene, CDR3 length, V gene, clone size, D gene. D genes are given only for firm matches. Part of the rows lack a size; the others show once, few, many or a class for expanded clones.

CDR3 DNA: TGTGCCAGCAGCTCCCGGGACAGTAACACCGGGGAGCTGTTTTTT
CDR3 protein: CASSSRDSNTGELFF
J gene: TRBJ2-2
CDR3 length: 15
V gene: TRBV7-9
clone size: few
D gene: TRBD1

CDR3 DNA: TGTGCCAGCAGACGTACTAGCGACTCCTACAATGAGCAGTTCTTC
CDR3 protein: CASRRTSDSYNEQFF
J gene: TRBJ2-1
CDR3 length: 15
V gene: TRBV12-3/TRBV12-4
clone size: many
D gene: TRBD2

CDR3 DNA: TGTGCCAGCAGCTTAGCCGGGAGGCCCTACGAGCAGTACTTC
CDR3 protein: CASSLAGRPYEQYF
J gene: TRBJ2-7
CDR3 length: 14
V gene: TRBV7-9
clone size: -
D gene: TRBD2

CDR3 DNA: TGTGCCAGCACCCCAAGCGGCACAGATACGCAGTATTTT
CDR3 protein: CASTPSGTDTQYF
J gene: TRBJ2-3
CDR3 length: 13
V gene: TRBV28
clone size: -
D gene: -

CDR3 DNA: TGCGCCAGCAGCCAAGAAGATCCGAACACTGAAGCTTTCTTT
CDR3 protein: CASSQEDPNTEAFF
J gene: TRBJ1-1
CDR3 length: 14
V gene: TRBV4-1
clone size: -
D gene: -

CDR3 DNA: TGTGCCAGCAGCTTAGTATGGGACAGCAATAGACCAGAGGGTGGCTACACCTTC
CDR3 protein: CASSLVWDSNRPEGGYTF
J gene: TRBJ1-2
CDR3 length: 18
V gene: TRBV7-8
clone size: -
D gene: TRBD1

CDR3 DNA: TGCGCCAGCAGCCTCCTTAGAACTGACGAGCAGTACTTC
CDR3 protein: CASSLLRTDEQYF
J gene: TRBJ2-7
CDR3 length: 13
V gene: TRBV4-1
clone size: -
D gene: -

CDR3 DNA: TGCAGCGTAGGGGGGATCAGTGACGAGCAGTACTTC
CDR3 protein: CSVGGISDEQYF
J gene: TRBJ2-7
CDR3 length: 12
V gene: TRBV29-1
clone size: few
D gene: -

CDR3 DNA: TGTGCCAGCAGCCAAGATCTGGGCGTGACCTACAATGAGCAGTTCTTC
CDR3 protein: CASSQDLGVTYNEQFF
J gene: TRBJ2-1
CDR3 length: 16
V gene: TRBV3-1
clone size: -
D gene: -

CDR3 DNA: TGTGCCATCAGTGAGGGCAGGGGCATCGAGACCCAGTACTTC
CDR3 protein: CAISEGRGIETQYF
J gene: TRBJ2-5
CDR3 length: 14
V gene: TRBV10-3
clone size: -
D gene: -

CDR3 DNA: TGTGCCAGCATCCCAGGTTGGGGGTCTGAGGATGAAGCTTTCTTT
CDR3 protein: CASIPGWGSEDEAFF
J gene: TRBJ1-1
CDR3 length: 15
V gene: TRBV12-3/TRBV12-4
clone size: few
D gene: -

CDR3 DNA: TGCAGCGTTGGAGAGGGTTTTGGCGAGCAGTACTTC
CDR3 protein: CSVGEGFGEQYF
J gene: TRBJ2-7
CDR3 length: 12
V gene: TRBV29-1
clone size: many
D gene: -

CDR3 DNA: TGTGCCAGTAGTCCCACCCCGGCGGGAACAGATACGCAGTATTTT
CDR3 protein: CASSPTPAGTDTQYF
J gene: TRBJ2-3
CDR3 length: 15
V gene: TRBV19
clone size: -
D gene: -

CDR3 DNA: TGTGCCAGCAGTCCGCGGATAGCGGGGGGGCCCCACCAAGAGACCCAGTACTTC
CDR3 protein: CASSPRIAGGPHQETQYF
J gene: TRBJ2-5
CDR3 length: 18
V gene: TRBV12-3/TRBV12-4
clone size: -
D gene: TRBD2

CDR3 DNA: TGTGCCAGCAACCAACAGGGGGAGAAGGGTTGGGGGACCTCCTACGAGCAGTACTTC
CDR3 protein: CASNQQGEKGWGTSYEQYF
J gene: TRBJ2-7
CDR3 length: 19
V gene: TRBV21-1
clone size: -
D gene: -

CDR3 DNA: TGTGCCAGCAGTGAAGCAGCAGGGGCAATCAACCAGCCCCAGCATTTT
CDR3 protein: CASSEAAGAINQPQHF
J gene: TRBJ1-5
CDR3 length: 16
V gene: TRBV2
clone size: few
D gene: -

CDR3 DNA: TGTGCCAGTCAACAGGGGCAAGAAAAACTGTTTTTT
CDR3 protein: CASQQGQEKLFF
J gene: TRBJ1-4
CDR3 length: 12
V gene: TRBV7-9
clone size: few
D gene: TRBD1

CDR3 DNA: TGTGCCAGCAGCTTAGTACCCTCTGCGGGTACGCAGTATTTT
CDR3 protein: CASSLVPSAGTQYF
J gene: TRBJ2-3
CDR3 length: 14
V gene: TRBV7-2
clone size: -
D gene: -

CDR3 DNA: TGCGCCAGCAGCCGATCACCGGGACAGGGCGATCAGCCCCAGCATTTT
CDR3 protein: CASSRSPGQGDQPQHF
J gene: TRBJ1-5
CDR3 length: 16
V gene: TRBV4-1
clone size: few
D gene: TRBD1

CDR3 DNA: TGCAGCGTTCCACCCCCGGGACAGGGGGCCGAAGAGACCCAGTACTTC
CDR3 protein: CSVPPPGQGAEETQYF
J gene: TRBJ2-5
CDR3 length: 16
V gene: TRBV29-1
clone size: many
D gene: TRBD1

CDR3 DNA: TGTGCCAGCAGTCAACAGGGGGGGAACGAGCAGTACTTC
CDR3 protein: CASSQQGGNEQYF
J gene: TRBJ2-7
CDR3 length: 13
V gene: TRBV7-9
clone size: -
D gene: -

CDR3 DNA: TGTGCCAGCCCCGGGACAGGGAGTTATAACACTGAAGCTTTCTTT
CDR3 protein: CASPGTGSYNTEAFF
J gene: TRBJ1-1
CDR3 length: 15
V gene: TRBV6-1
clone size: -
D gene: TRBD1

CDR3 DNA: TGTGCCAGCAGCCATACAGGGAGCACCGGGGAGCTGTTTTTT
CDR3 protein: CASSHTGSTGELFF
J gene: TRBJ2-2
CDR3 length: 14
V gene: TRBV11-2
clone size: -
D gene: -

CDR3 DNA: TGTGCCAGCAGTTACCGAGGCCGTGCGGATGAGCAGTTCTTC
CDR3 protein: CASSYRGRADEQFF
J gene: TRBJ2-1
CDR3 length: 14
V gene: TRBV6-5
clone size: few
D gene: -

CDR3 DNA: TGTGCCAGCAGTGGCCAGGGAAATCAGCCCCAGCATTTT
CDR3 protein: CASSGQGNQPQHF
J gene: TRBJ1-5
CDR3 length: 13
V gene: TRBV25-1
clone size: many
D gene: -

CDR3 DNA: TGCAGTGCTGCAGGGACAGCCGCCTACGAGCAGTACTTC
CDR3 protein: CSAAGTAAYEQYF
J gene: TRBJ2-7
CDR3 length: 13
V gene: TRBV20-1
clone size: -
D gene: TRBD1

CDR3 DNA: TGCAGTGCTCGAGACAGGGGGTTCGAGACCCAGTACTTC
CDR3 protein: CSARDRGFETQYF
J gene: TRBJ2-5
CDR3 length: 13
V gene: TRBV20-1
clone size: few
D gene: TRBD1

CDR3 DNA: TGTGCCAGCAGCCCCTCTCACGGGGCCAACGTCCTGACTTTC
CDR3 protein: CASSPSHGANVLTF
J gene: TRBJ2-6
CDR3 length: 14
V gene: TRBV9
clone size: -
D gene: -

CDR3 DNA: TGCAGCGTTGAGTCCAGGGGGGTCGAGCAGTACTTC
CDR3 protein: CSVESRGVEQYF
J gene: TRBJ2-7
CDR3 length: 12
V gene: TRBV29-1
clone size: -
D gene: -

CDR3 DNA: TGCGCCAGCAGCCCGGTCCTCCGGAGCTCCTACGAGCAGTACTTC
CDR3 protein: CASSPVLRSSYEQYF
J gene: TRBJ2-7
CDR3 length: 15
V gene: TRBV4-3
clone size: -
D gene: -